This T cell receptor (beta chain) came from a study of cytomegalovirus exposure and HLA in healthy donors. As to this clone: The antigen remains undetermined.

Study-level findings and limits: Clonal expansion, a later analysis showed, was greater in HLA-associated TCR beta chains than in equally common others. Among CMV-associated TCR beta chains, most appeared HLA-restricted in a later analysis. As a later analysis showed, a missense DCLRE1C variant was linked to trimming of TCR beta V- and J-genes. The study designated about 180 TCR beta chains cytomegalovirus-associated.

PCR involved 60 Vbeta and 13 Jbeta primers. The method was immunoSEQ multiplex PCR; TCRdb's version includes in-frame clones alone and lacks a portion of them. The sample lists about 140,000 clones, roughly 76% occurring once. CDR1 SQVTM and CDR2 ANQGSEA come from the germline V gene. This CDR3 is built from 15 residues. Losses at the gene ends were 6 bases for V and 2 bases for J; bases not matched to a gene: 12. The chain combines TRBV29-1 with TRBJ2-7; 8 bases map to TRBD1. The sample taken for sequencing was PBMCs. The TCR comes from a young man in good health and CMV-seronegative. The CDR3 region has the DNA TGCAGCGTCGAACCCGGGACAGGAAAAACCTACGAGCAGTACTTC. Translation gives CSVEPGTGKTYEQYF.